This T cell receptor beta chain was captured by sequencing in a study of T cell responses to AZD1222 COVID-19 vaccine. The data were produced by immunoSEQ multiplex PCR, yet TCRdb's version contains in-frame clones alone and is incomplete. Here the sample spans 90,000 to 120,000 clones, approximately 90% being singletons. On this clone itself: Antigen unknown.

Pooled samples include second doses given at about 4 or 12 weeks. Regarding the study as a whole: Repertoires were obtained solely post-peak T cell response. The sample set comprised mostly white British donors with more females, and clonal diversity was possibly underestimated. The study reported that nearly half of spike-specific TCRs target unmutated variant regions.

The CDR3 contains 20 residues. Germline V gene data show CDR1 as WNHNN and CDR2 as SYGVQD (reference sequence). Trimming cost V 11 bases and J 3 bases; bases outside gene matches: 20. Material: peripheral blood, obtained 28 days after the second AZD1222 dose. This receptor was obtained from an adult who received the AZD1222 COVID-19 vaccine. The rearrangement links TRBV10-1 to TRBJ2-3; 16 bases map to TRBD2. The CDR3 bases are TGCGCCGGGCGATCCGGGACTAGCGGGGGGGCTTGGGCCGCGACAGATACGCAGTATTTT. Amino acids: CAGRSGTSGGAWAATDTQYF.